Following are 11 T cell receptor beta chains from one sample sequenced in a study of T cells in women clearing cervical HPV infection. Sequencing used immunoSEQ multiplex PCR; TCRdb keeps in-frame clones, though not all of them. In total, the table holds 40,000 to 60,000 clones. The material sequenced was blood buffy coat. The receptors stem from a woman between 18 and 69 years old with a cervical HPV16 infection that either progressed to CIN3+ or cleared (not recorded which).

Details on this clone: Sequencing ends 3 residues short of the CDR3 end; the germline J gene provides the rest. This chain uses TRBV11-2 with TRBJ2-3, with D hard to call. The CDR3 totals 13 residues. The V gene's germline CDR1 is SGHAT and CDR2 FQNNGV. Partial CDR3 DNA: TGTGCCAGCAGCGCAACATCCCAAGAGACG. This codes for CASSATSQET. The whole CDR3 protein reads CASSATSQETQYF.

With regard to this clone: Coverage ceases 3 residues before the CDR3 finishes, and the germline J gene fills in the end. This rearrangement joins TRBV19 to TRBJ2-3, with a possible D match to TRBD1 (6 bases). CDR3 length equals 15 residues. Germline V gene data show CDR1 as LNHDA and CDR2 as SQIVND (reference sequence). CDR3 bases read: TGTGCCAGTAGTGGGGCAGGGGTCCCCAATCAGCCG. Translating it yields CASSGAGVPNQP. From start to end, the CDR3 is CASSGAGVPNQPQYF.

Comment on this clone: The read ends 3 residues shy of where the CDR3 ends; the end is completed using the germline J gene. The chain carries TRBV20-1 and TRBJ2-3, with TRBD1 identical over 9 bases. This CDR3 is 14 amino acids long. Germline V gives CDR1 DFQATT, CDR2 SNEGSKA (reference sequence). Unmatched junction bases numbered 6, after V lost 5 bases and J lost 3 bases. CDR3 bases read: TGCAGTGCTCGCGGGACAGGGCCTACAGATACG. This translates into CSARGTGPTDT. The whole CDR3 region reads CSARGTGPTDTQYF.

To note about this clone: The CDR3 end falls 3 residues outside the read, so it is completed with the germline J gene. The gene calls are TRBV18 and TRBJ1-6, with a weak D call TRBD1 (5 bases). The V gene lost 0 bases and the J gene lost 9 bases, with 9 bases spanning the gap. Per germline, CDR1 KGHSH and CDR2 LQKENI. This CDR3 is built from 14 residues. CDR3 amino acids: CASSPPQGGSPLHF. The CDR3 bases that were read are TGTGCCAGCTCACCACCCCAGGGTGGTTCACCC.

About this clone: Read data end 3 residues before the CDR3 end; the end is taken from the germline J gene. J is TRBJ2-2 and V is TRBV19, with D possibly TRBD1 on 6 matching bases. The CDR3 totals 14 residues. The germline V gene has CDR1 LNHDA and CDR2 SQIVND (reference sequence). V lost 6 bases and J 2 bases, leaving 10 bases between the germline ends. Here the CDR3 reads CASSPGQNTGELFF. The sequenced part of the CDR3 DNA is TGTGCCAGTAGCCCGGGACAAAACACCGGGGAG.

Comments on this clone: Coverage ceases 3 residues before the CDR3 finishes, and the germline J gene fills in the end. Other DNA variants within this sample encode the same CDR3. This rearrangement joins TRBV11-2 to TRBJ1-6; possible D gene TRBD1, 5 bases. The length of the CDR3 is 14 residues. Trimming cost V 5 bases and J 7 bases, with 12 bases left between them. From germline, CDR1 is SGHAT and CDR2 FQNNGV. CDR3 in amino acids: CASSKGLINSPLHF. The sequenced part of the CDR3 DNA is TGTGCCAGCAGCAAGGGGCTGATAAATTCACCC. The full variable domain, completed using reference TRBV11-2 and TRBJ1-6, is EAGVAQSPRYKIIEKRQSVAFWCNPISGHATLYWYQQILGQGPKLLIQFQNNGVVDDSQLPKDRFSAERLKGVDSTLKIQPAKLEDSAVYLCASSKGLINSPLHFGNGTRLTVT.

Comments on this clone: Read data end 3 residues before the CDR3 end; the end is taken from the germline J gene. The chain uses TRBV19 and TRBJ1-5, with TRBD1 matching 10 bases. The CDR3 sequence is 14 residues long. Germline V gives CDR1 LNHDA, CDR2 SQIVND (reference sequence). Unmatched junction bases numbered 3, after V lost 3 bases and J lost 7 bases. The CDR3 spells CASSMGTGAQPQHF. The sequenced part of the CDR3 DNA is TGTGCCAGTAGTATGGGGACAGGGGCCCAGCCC. The full variable domain, its missing parts supplied by reference TRBV19 and TRBJ1-5, is DGGITQSPKYLFRKEGQNVTLSCEQNLNHDAMYWYRQDPGQGLRLIYYSQIVNDFQKGDIAEGYSVSREKKESFPLTVTSAQKNPTAFYLCASSMGTGAQPQHFGDGTRLSIL.

Notes on this clone: Read sequence stops 3 residues before the CDR3 end, and the germline J gene provides the missing end. The gene calls are TRBV19 and TRBJ1-1; tentative D call: TRBD1 (6 bases). The CDR3 length is 13 residues. Trimming left V 7 bases short and J 1 base short, with 10 bases between. CDR1 is LNHDA, CDR2 SQIVND, per germline (reference sequence). The sequenced part of the CDR3 DNA is TGTGCCAGTAAGGTAGGGGGGAACACTGAA. Translated, it gives CASKVGGNTE. The full CDR3 sequence reads CASKVGGNTEAFF.

For this clone: The read comes to an end 3 residues before the CDR3 does, leaving the germline J gene to fill in the end. Other nucleotide sequences from this sample produce the same CDR3. The gene calls are TRBV6-4 and TRBJ2-3; D is possibly TRBD2 (6 bases). The CDR3 has 15 residues. Germline assignment: CDR1 MRHNA and CDR2 SNTAGT. V was clipped by 0 bases and J by 1 base, with 8 bases between them. The chain's CDR3 is CASSDSRGGTDTQYF. Partial CDR3 DNA: TGTGCCAGCAGTGACTCGCGGGGTGGCACAGATACG.

In regard to this clone: From the germline J gene comes the end of the CDR3, since the read stops 3 residues before it. The chain uses TRBV13 and TRBJ2-5; D may be TRBD2 (6 bases). Germline V CDR1 and CDR2: PRHDT, FYEKMQ (reference sequence). The CDR3 length is 16 residues. Trimming shortened V by 2 bases and J by 5 bases, and 18 bases separated the two germline ends. The sequenced part of the CDR3 DNA is TGTGCCAGCAGCTTAAAAGGTGTTGCGGGGAGTGAGACC. Translating gives CASSLKGVAGSET. The CDR3 as a whole reads CASSLKGVAGSETQYF.

As for this clone: The read terminates 3 residues before the CDR3 end, so the remaining end is supplied by the germline J gene. The gene calls are TRBV20-1 and TRBJ2-4, with D possibly being TRBD1 (6 bases). Germline CDR1 and CDR2: DFQATT and SNEGSKA (reference sequence). The CDR3 length is 14 residues. Partial CDR3 DNA: TGCAGTGCTAGTTCTGGGGGCTATGGTCAGCCT. It specifies CSASSGGYGQP. The complete CDR3 sequence is CSASSGGYGQPQYF.